This TCR beta chain is from a study of chemoradiotherapy in HPV16-positive cancers (dated by TCRdb to between 2021 and 2024). About the study as a whole: Candidate HPV-specific T-cell clones and common TCR motifs were defined by functional T-cell assays performed on cells from two HPV16-positive patients. The study set out to ask whether T-cell immunity against the HPV oncoproteins E6 and E7 changes over the course of chemoradiotherapy and whether that immunity affects survival. TCR repertoires from 86 patients with HPV-related cancers were then used to track the candidate HPV-specific TCRs and motifs. Overall study results and their limits: Expansion of candidate HPV-specific clones and E7-related TCR motifs was observed in the tumor microenvironment during treatment, whereas no such expansion was observed for non-HPV-specific T cells. The functional definition of HPV-specific T cells was derived from only a couple of HPV16-positive patients, and the survival association was reported for HPV16-positive patients. Improved recurrence-free survival in HPV16-positive patients was associated with expansion of HPV-responsive T cells during chemoradiotherapy.

Concerning this clone: There is no known antigen for this receptor. Base qualities are missing; no much larger clone stands one base away.

Libraries were made using the immunoSEQ multiplex PCR assay. The immuneACCESS repertoire file appears here via TCRdb, limited to in-frame rearrangements. These files lack a portion of the clones; in checked studies, under half of the deficit traces to unresolved V genes, and the cause of the others is not known. In this sample the table shows 6,000 to 7,500 clones, approximately 91% of which occur a single time. The ten top clones hold 3.5% to 4.5% of the sample. The CDR3, cysteine through phenylalanine, is 14 amino acids long. Only CDR3 DNA remains: 42 bases, in frame from the first base. The germline V end is reduced by 4 bases and the J end by 4 bases; junction bases left unmatched: 5. In the germline V gene (reference sequence), CDR1 corresponds to MNHNY and CDR2 to SVGAGI. Repertoires were sampled repeatedly over the course of chemoradiotherapy so that clonal expansion in the tumor microenvironment could be followed.

The specimen was obtained from a patient who underwent chemoradiotherapy. This sequence uses TRBV6-6 and TRBJ1-2, with TRBD1 identical over 8 junction bases. This receptor was taken from a human donor with HPV-associated anogenital cancer. The CDR3 reads CASSSDRGGYGYTF. DNA sequence: TGTGCCAGCAGTTCCGACAGGGGAGGCTATGGCTACACCTTC.